This T cell receptor (beta chain) was captured in a study of CD8 T cells in ankylosing spondylitis. Per the germline V gene, CDR1 is SQVTM and CDR2 is ANQGSEA. The CDR3 has 13 amino acids. V trimming: 4 bases; J trimming: 4 bases; junction bases outside the gene matches: 4. In its sample, this clonotype was seen many times. Its antigen is still unknown. For TCR beta, libraries came from quantitative 5'-RACE with molecular barcodes. In TCRdb, the 5' RACE reads were re-called with MiXCR into one record per CDR3 protein. The table records 300,000 to 400,000 distinct CDR3 sequences, 11% of them present only once. General observations from the study: Significant enrichment of disease-linked clones was reportedly seen in matched ankylosing spondylitis synovial fluid. Existing reports had already noted some motif variants in reactive arthritis synovial fluid and blood.

This clonotype originated in a female donor with ankylosing spondylitis or in good health (not recorded which). The chain joins TRBV29-1 to TRBJ2-7, with TRBD2 identical over 10 bases. Material: blood, either unsorted or a sorted T cell fraction (not recorded which). CDR3 loop: CSVVLAGRYEQYF. CDR3 coding DNA: TGCAGCGTTGTACTAGCGGGACGATACGAGCAGTACTTC.